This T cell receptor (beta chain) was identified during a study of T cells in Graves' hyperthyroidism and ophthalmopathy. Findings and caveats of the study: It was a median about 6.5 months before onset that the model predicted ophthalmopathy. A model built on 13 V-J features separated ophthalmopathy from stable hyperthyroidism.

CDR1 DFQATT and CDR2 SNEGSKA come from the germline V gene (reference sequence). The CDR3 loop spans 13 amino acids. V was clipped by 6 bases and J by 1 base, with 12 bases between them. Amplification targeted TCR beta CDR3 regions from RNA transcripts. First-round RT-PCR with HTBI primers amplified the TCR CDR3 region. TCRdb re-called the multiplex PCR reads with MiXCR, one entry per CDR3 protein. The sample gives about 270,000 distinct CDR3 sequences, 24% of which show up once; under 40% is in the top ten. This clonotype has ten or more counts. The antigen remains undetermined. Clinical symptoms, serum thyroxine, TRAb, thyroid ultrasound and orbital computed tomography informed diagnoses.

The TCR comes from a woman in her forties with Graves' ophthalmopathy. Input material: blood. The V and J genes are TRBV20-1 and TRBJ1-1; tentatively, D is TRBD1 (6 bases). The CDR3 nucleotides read TGCAGTGCCGAGGGGGAGGCGAACACTGAAGCTTTCTTT. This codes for CSAEGEANTEAFF.